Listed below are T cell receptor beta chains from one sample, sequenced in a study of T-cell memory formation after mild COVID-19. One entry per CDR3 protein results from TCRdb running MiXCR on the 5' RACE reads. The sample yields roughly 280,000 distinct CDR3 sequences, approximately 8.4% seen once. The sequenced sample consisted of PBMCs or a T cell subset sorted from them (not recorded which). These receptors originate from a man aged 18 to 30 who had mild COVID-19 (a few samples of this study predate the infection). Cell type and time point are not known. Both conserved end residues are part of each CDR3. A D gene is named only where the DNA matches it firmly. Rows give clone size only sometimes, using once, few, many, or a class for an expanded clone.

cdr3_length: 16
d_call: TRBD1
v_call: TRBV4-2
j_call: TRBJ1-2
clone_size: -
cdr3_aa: CASSRMTGGMDYGYTF
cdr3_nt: TGTGCCAGCAGCCGCATGACAGGGGGCATGGACTATGGCTACACCTTC

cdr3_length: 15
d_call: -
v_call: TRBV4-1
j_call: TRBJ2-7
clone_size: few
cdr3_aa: CASSQHTGREYEQYF
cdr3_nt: TGCGCCAGCAGCCAGCATACAGGGAGAGAATACGAGCAGTACTTC

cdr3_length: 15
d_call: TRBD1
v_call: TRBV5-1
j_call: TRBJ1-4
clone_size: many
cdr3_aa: CASKQSGQGGEKLFF
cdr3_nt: TGCGCCAGCAAACAGTCTGGACAGGGTGGAGAAAAACTGTTTTTT

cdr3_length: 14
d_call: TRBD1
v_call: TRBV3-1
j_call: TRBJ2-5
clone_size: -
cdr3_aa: CASSTTGAQETQYF
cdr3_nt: TGTGCCAGCAGCACGACAGGGGCCCAAGAGACCCAGTACTTC

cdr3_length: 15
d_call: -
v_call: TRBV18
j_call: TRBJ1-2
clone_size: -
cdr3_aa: CASSPARTFNYGYTF
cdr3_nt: TGTGCCAGCTCACCAGCGAGGACATTTAACTATGGCTACACCTTC

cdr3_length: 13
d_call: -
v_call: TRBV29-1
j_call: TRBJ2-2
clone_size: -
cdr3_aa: CSVEEAIPGELFF
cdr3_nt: TGCAGCGTTGAAGAAGCAATTCCCGGGGAGCTGTTTTTT

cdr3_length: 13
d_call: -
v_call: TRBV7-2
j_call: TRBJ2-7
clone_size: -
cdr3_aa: CASSSGGLYEQYF
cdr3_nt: TGTGCCAGCAGCTCAGGGGGGCTCTACGAGCAGTACTTC

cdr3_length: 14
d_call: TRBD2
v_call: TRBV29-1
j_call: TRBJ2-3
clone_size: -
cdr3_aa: CSVESGGGFDTQYF
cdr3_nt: TGCAGCGTGGAGAGCGGGGGCGGGTTTGATACGCAGTATTTT

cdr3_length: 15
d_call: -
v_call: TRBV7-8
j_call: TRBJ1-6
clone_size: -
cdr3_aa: CASSLRTSGDSPLHF
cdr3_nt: TGTGCCAGCAGCCTACGGACATCAGGGGATTCACCCCTCCACTTT

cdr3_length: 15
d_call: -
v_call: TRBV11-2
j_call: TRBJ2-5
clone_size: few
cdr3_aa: CASRTITGPPETQYF
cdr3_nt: TGTGCCAGCAGGACCATTACAGGGCCCCCGGAGACCCAGTACTTC

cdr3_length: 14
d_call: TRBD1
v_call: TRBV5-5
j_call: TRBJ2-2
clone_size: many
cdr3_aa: CASSPQGAGGELFF
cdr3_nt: TGTGCCAGCAGCCCCCAGGGGGCGGGCGGGGAGCTGTTTTTT

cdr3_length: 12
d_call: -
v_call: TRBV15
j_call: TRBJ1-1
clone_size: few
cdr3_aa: CATSRDGRGAFF
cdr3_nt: TGTGCCACCAGCAGAGATGGTAGGGGAGCTTTCTTT

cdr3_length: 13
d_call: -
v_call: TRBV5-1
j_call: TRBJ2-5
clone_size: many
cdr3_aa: CASSLYGGETQYF
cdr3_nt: TGCGCCAGCAGCTTGTATGGTGGGGAGACCCAGTACTTC

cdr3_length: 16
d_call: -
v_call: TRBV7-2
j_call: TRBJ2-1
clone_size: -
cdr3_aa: CASSLVAGGIPNEQFF
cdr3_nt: TGTGCCAGCAGCTTAGTTGCCGGGGGTATCCCCAATGAGCAGTTCTTC

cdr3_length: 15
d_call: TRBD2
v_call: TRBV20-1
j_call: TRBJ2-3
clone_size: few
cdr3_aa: CSASGSGADTDTQYF
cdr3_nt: TGCAGTGCTAGCGGAAGCGGGGCCGACACAGATACGCAGTATTTT

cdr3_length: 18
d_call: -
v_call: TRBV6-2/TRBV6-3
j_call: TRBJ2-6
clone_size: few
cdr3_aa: CASSYYGRTKTGANVLTF
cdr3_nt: TGTGCCAGCAGTTACTATGGCAGAACGAAGACTGGGGCCAACGTCCTGACTTTC

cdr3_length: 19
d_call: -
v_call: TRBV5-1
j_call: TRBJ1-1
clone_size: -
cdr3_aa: CASSRRAGSWAVGNTEAFF
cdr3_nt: TGCGCCAGCAGCCGAAGGGCAGGGTCCTGGGCCGTGGGGAACACTGAAGCTTTCTTT

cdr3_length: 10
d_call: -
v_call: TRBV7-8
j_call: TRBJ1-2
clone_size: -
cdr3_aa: CASSLHGYTF
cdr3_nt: TGTGCCAGCAGCTTACATGGCTACACCTTC

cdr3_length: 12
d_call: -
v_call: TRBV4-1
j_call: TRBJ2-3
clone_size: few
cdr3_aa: CASSLPRDTQYF
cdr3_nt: TGCGCCAGCAGCCTCCCTAGAGATACGCAGTATTTT

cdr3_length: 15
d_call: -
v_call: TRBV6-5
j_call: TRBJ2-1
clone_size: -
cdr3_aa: CASSYGDSFGNEQFF
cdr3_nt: TGTGCCAGCAGTTACGGGGACTCGTTCGGGAATGAGCAGTTCTTC

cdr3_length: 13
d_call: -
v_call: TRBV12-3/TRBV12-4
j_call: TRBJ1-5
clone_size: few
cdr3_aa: CASRLQGLPPQHF
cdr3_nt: TGTGCCAGCAGACTACAGGGTTTGCCGCCCCAGCATTTT

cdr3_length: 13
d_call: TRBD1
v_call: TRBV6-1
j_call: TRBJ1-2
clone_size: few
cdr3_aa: CASRTGEEYGYTF
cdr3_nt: TGTGCCAGCAGAACAGGGGAGGAGTATGGCTACACCTTC

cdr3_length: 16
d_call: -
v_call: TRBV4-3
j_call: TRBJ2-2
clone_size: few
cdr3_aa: CASSQETHGNTGELFF
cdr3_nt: TGCGCCAGCAGCCAGGAGACTCACGGGAACACCGGGGAGCTGTTTTTT

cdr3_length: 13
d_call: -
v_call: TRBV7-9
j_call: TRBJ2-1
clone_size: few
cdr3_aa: CASSLILYNEQFF
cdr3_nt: TGTGCCAGCAGCTTAATTCTCTACAATGAGCAGTTCTTC

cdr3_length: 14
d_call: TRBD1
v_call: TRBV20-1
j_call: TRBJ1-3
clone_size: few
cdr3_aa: CSASRQGSGNTIYF
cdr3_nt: TGCAGTGCTAGCCGACAGGGTTCTGGAAACACCATATATTTT

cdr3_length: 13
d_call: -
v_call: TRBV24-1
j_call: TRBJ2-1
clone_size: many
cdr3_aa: CATSQGGLGEQFF
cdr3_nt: TGTGCCACCAGTCAGGGGGGTTTAGGGGAGCAGTTCTTC

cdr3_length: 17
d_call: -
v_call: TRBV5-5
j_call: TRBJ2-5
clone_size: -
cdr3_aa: CASSLKQQGWTGETQYF
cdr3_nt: TGTGCCAGCAGCTTGAAGCAGCAGGGTTGGACGGGGGAGACCCAGTACTTC

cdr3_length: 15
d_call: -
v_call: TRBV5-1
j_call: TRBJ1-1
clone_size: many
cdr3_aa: CASSQGNSMNTEAFF
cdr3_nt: TGCGCCAGCAGCCAAGGGAATTCCATGAACACTGAAGCTTTCTTT

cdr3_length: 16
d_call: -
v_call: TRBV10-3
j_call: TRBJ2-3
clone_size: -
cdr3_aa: CAIRAGQGGITDTQYF
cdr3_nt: TGTGCCATCAGGGCCGGACAGGGAGGGATCACAGATACGCAGTATTTT

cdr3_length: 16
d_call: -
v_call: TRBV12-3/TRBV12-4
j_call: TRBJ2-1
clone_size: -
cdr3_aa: CASSLSGGLLYNEQFF
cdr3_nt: TGTGCCAGCAGTTTATCGGGGGGCCTCCTTTACAATGAGCAGTTCTTC

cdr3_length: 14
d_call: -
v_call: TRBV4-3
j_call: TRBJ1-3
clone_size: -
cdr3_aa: CASSQSPAGGTIYF
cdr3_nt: TGCGCCAGCAGCCAATCCCCCGCGGGAGGCACCATATATTTT

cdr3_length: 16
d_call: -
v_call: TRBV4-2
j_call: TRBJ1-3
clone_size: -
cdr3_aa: CASSQESRGSGNTIYF
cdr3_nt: TGTGCCAGCAGCCAAGAATCGCGGGGCTCTGGAAACACCATATATTTT

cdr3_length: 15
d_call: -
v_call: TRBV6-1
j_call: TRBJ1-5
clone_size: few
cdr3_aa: CASSWVVNSNQPQHF
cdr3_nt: TGTGCCAGCAGTTGGGTAGTAAATAGCAATCAGCCCCAGCATTTT

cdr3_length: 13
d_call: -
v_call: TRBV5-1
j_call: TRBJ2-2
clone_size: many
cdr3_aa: CASSFGPPQELFF
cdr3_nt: TGCGCCAGCAGCTTCGGACCTCCCCAGGAGCTGTTTTTT

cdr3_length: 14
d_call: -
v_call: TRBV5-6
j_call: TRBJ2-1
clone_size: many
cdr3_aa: CASSPSFLYNEQFF
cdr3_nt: TGTGCCAGCAGCCCCTCCTTCCTCTACAATGAGCAGTTCTTC

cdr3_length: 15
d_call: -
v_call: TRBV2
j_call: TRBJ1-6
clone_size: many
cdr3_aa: CASSTRTLYNSPLHF
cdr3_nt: TGTGCCAGCTCTACCCGGACTTTATATAATTCACCCCTCCACTTT

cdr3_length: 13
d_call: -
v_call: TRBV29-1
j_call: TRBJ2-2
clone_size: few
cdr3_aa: CSVEEGRRGELFF
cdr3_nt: TGCAGCGTTGAAGAAGGGCGTCGGGGGGAGCTGTTTTTT

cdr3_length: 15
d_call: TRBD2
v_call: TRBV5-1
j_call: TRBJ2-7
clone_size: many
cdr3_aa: CASSFLAGSSYEQYF
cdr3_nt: TGCGCCAGCAGCTTCCTAGCGGGGAGCTCCTACGAGCAGTACTTC

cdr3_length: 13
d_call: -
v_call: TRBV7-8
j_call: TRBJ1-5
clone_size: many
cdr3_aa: CASSLDRYQPQHF
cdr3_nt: TGTGCCAGCAGCTTAGACCGATATCAGCCCCAGCATTTT

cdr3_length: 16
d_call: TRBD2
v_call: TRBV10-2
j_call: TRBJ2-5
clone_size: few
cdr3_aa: CASSAGGQDGKETQYF
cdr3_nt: TGCGCCAGCAGTGCGGGGGGGCAGGACGGAAAAGAGACCCAGTACTTC

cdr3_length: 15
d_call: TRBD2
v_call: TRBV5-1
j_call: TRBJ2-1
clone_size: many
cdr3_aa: CASSFQRGSDNEQFF
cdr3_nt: TGCGCCAGCAGCTTCCAGCGGGGGAGCGACAATGAGCAGTTCTTC